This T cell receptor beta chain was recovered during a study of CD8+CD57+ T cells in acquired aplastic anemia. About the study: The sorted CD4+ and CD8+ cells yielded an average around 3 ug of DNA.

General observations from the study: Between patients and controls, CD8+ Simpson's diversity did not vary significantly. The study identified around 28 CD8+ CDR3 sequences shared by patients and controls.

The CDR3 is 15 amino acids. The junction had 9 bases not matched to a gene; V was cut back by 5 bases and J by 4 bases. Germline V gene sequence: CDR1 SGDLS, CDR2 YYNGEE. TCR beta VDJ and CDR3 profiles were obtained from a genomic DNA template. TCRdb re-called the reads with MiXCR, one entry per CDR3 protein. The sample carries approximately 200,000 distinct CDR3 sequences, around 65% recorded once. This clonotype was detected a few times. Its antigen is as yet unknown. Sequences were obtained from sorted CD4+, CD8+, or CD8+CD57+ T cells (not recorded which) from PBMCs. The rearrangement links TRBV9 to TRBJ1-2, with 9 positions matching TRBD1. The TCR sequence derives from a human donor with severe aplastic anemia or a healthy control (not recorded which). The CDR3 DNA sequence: TGTGCCAGCAGTGACAAGGGACAGGGAAGCTATGGCTACACCTTC. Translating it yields CASSDKGQGSYGYTF.